This TCR beta chain derives from a study of CD4+ T cells in melanoma. Notes on the study in general: Diverse differentiation states were reported for melanoma neoantigen-specific CD4+ T cells. A reported correlation linked neoantigen-specific CD4+ T cells to CD8+, macrophage and B cell function.

As regards this clone: Its antigen is not known.

The table came from immunoSEQ multiplex PCR; TCRdb's copy has only in-frame clones and leaves some out. The data show 45,000 or so clones, roughly 89% seen once. The sequence was collected from a human donor with melanoma. Sequenced input: peripheral blood.

The CDR3 is CASSYGGTRSYEQYF. The CDR3 region has the DNA TGTGCCAGCAGTTACGGAGGGACTCGCTCCTACGAGCAGTACTTC. The genes are TRBV6-6 and TRBJ2-7, with D maybe TRBD2 (6 bases). The V end was cut by 2 bases, the J end by 0 bases, with 11 bases between. The length of the CDR3 is 15 residues. Germline assignment: CDR1 MNHNY and CDR2 SVGAGI (reference sequence).